This T cell receptor beta chain comes out of a study of PD-L1 blockade in urothelial cancer. For the study at large: Prior chemotherapy in patients spanned 0 to 3 regimens. Blood analyses occurred 3 weeks (second dose) and 6 weeks post treatment start.

Germline lookup yields CDR1 SGHDN and CDR2 FVKESK. The CDR3 loop spans 15 amino acids. Trimming at V came to 4 bases and at J to 1 base, leaving 6 bases not matched to a gene. TCRdb's table, derived via immunoSEQ multiplex PCR, lists solely in-frame clones and lacks some. The table includes over 70,000 clones, 75% to 90% detected once. By share, this clone counts as medium-sized (0.01 to 0.1%). The time point: peripheral blood 6 weeks after treatment start. Locally advanced or metastatic urothelial carcinoma was present in patients. This TCR derives from a man between 65 and 79 years old with urothelial cancer. The sequencing used PBMCs, collected around atezolizumab (anti-PD-L1) treatment. The chain uses TRBV14 and TRBJ1-1; the match to TRBD1 covers 7 bases. This CDR3 is CASSRETGWNTEAFF. CDR3 coding DNA: TGTGCCAGCAGCCGAGAGACAGGGTGGAACACTGAAGCTTTCTTT.